This is a list of T cell receptor beta chains from one sample in a study of blood T cell repertoires in COVID-19. Method: immunoSEQ multiplex PCR; TCRdb's copy keeps in-frame clones and lacks some. The profile shows fewer than 200,000 clones, around 83% of them singletons. Sequencing was done on a sample of peripheral blood. The receptors come from a woman aged 70-85 years with COVID-19, enrolled during active disease. Both conserved end residues are trimmed from each CDR3. Only some rows state a clone size, as once, few, many or a class for expanded clones.

>.|TRBJ2-3|TRBV6-5
ASSSPVGAGDTQY
>.|TRBJ2-1|TRBV27
ASSTSTPRRVNEQF
>.|TRBJ2-2|TRBV11-2
ASSRTSGWDGELF
>.|TRBJ2-3|TRBV5-1
ASSLEGGIDTQY
>.|TRBJ1-5|TRBV24-1
ATSGGGQGFLEPQH
>.|TRBJ1-6|TRBV19
ASSTEGGYQSPLH
>.|TRBJ2-2|TRBV18
ASSSRDTGELF
>.|TRBJ2-7|TRBV5-1
ASSSIQGTYEQY
>.|TRBJ2-6|TRBV24-1
ATSDLRSSGANVLT
>.|TRBJ2-1|TRBV4-1
ASSYSREPYNEQF
>.|TRBJ1-1|TRBV5-1
ASSSRTGGGTEAF
>few|TRBJ2-3|TRBV28
ASSLPAGFTDTQY
>.|TRBJ2-7|TRBV7-2
ASSRLSGRANEQY
>.|TRBJ2-1|TRBV5-1
ASSHTSSNEQF
>.|TRBJ2-3|TRBV7-9
ASSLTGTDTQY
>.|TRBJ2-7|TRBV6-5
ASSYEVGYEQY
>few|TRBJ1-1|TRBV10-3
AIRDSGTDNTEAF
>few|TRBJ1-1|TRBV6-5
ASSTQGSNTEAF
>.|TRBJ1-1|TRBV3-1/TRBV3-2
ASSQGQAANTEAF
>.|TRBJ1-1|TRBV18
ASSPDRVPLTEAF
>.|TRBJ1-2|TRBV6-2/TRBV6-3
ASSQGGVRSYT
>.|TRBJ1-2|TRBV6-2/TRBV6-3
ASSFGGASYGYT
>.|TRBJ1-3|TRBV7-2
ASSLVRASSGNTIY
>.|TRBJ2-7|TRBV27
ASSLNPGLAGAEQY
>.|TRBJ2-6|TRBV20-1
SASNRLAGSSGANVLT
>.|TRBJ1-6|TRBV19
ASSLTGPGALH
>once|TRBJ2-1|TRBV19
ASRPRDGGTYNEQF
>.|TRBJ1-1|TRBV28
ASSFGGQGRTEAF
>.|TRBJ2-3|TRBV28
ASSPLTSGRRGDGTDTQY
>.|TRBJ1-3|TRBV9
ASSVAPDPRAHTIY
>.|TRBJ2-1|TRBV6-2/TRBV6-3
ASSLHSYDRNNEQF
>.|TRBJ2-5|TRBV12-3/TRBV12-4
ASSAGTQETQY
>.|TRBJ2-1|TRBV11-3
ASSLEWGDRGHEQF